The 8 T cell receptor beta chains in this list originate from one sample, sequenced in a study of Graves' ophthalmopathy and Graves' hyperthyroidism. For repertoire sequencing, the TCR beta CDR3 regions were amplified from RNA transcripts. An opening RT-PCR round employed HTBI primers and preceded a second-round multiplex PCR. TCRdb re-called the multiplex PCR reads through MiXCR, storing one row per CDR3 protein. The repertoire holds around 1.1 million distinct CDR3 sequences, with less than 45% as singletons. The source material was peripheral blood or thyroid tissue (not recorded which). These receptors all stem from an adult man with Graves' hyperthyroidism.

In its sample, this clonotype was seen many times. The rearrangement joins TRBV7-3 to TRBJ1-3; weak D call: TRBD1 (5 bases). CDR1 and CDR2 from the germline V gene are SGHTA and FQGTGA. V was shortened by 5 bases and J by 0 bases, with 14 bases between the two germline ends. The CDR3 is made up of 16 amino acids. DNA for the CDR3: TGTGCCAGCAGCCCCCGAGAGACAGACTCTGGAAACACCATATATTTT. It yields the protein CASSPRETDSGNTIYF.

This clonotype was detected only a few times. The chain uses TRBV20-1 and TRBJ1-4; D perhaps matches TRBD1 (5 bases). The CDR3 loop spans 14 amino acids. CDR1 and CDR2 from the germline V gene are DFQATT and SNEGSKA (reference sequence). Deletions cut 6 bases from V and 8 bases from J, with 19 bases between. CDR3 nucleotide sequence: TGCAGTGCACCATCGACAGTGGGTGGAGAAAAACTGTTTTTT. Amino acids: CSAPSTVGGEKLFF.

There are a few counts of this clonotype. The chain has TRBV7-2 and TRBJ1-2; D gene unclear. CDR1 and CDR2 (germline): SGHTA, FQGNSA. The ends were cut back, 2 bases at V and 7 bases at J, with 5 bases in the middle. The length of the CDR3 is 11 residues. In DNA form, the CDR3 reads TGTGCCAGCAGCTTATGGGGTGGCTACACCTTC. As protein: CASSLWGGYTF.

The chain carries TRBV30 and TRBJ1-1; D is possibly TRBD1 (5 bases). The CDR3 has 15 residues. CDR1 is GTSNPN and CDR2 is SVGIG in the germline V gene (reference sequence). The V gene lost 3 bases and the J gene lost 0 bases, with 14 bases spanning the gap. The CDR3 DNA is TGTGCCTGGAGGGGACGACGGGTCATGAACACTGAAGCTTTCTTT. This encodes CAWRGRRVMNTEAFF.

A remark on this clonotype: One end of the junction is discordant with germline, which a read error may explain. The V gene is TRBV2, the J gene TRBJ1-1; TRBD1 might be the D (5 bases). The CDR3 runs 14 residues. CDR1 is SNHLY and CDR2 is FYNNEI in the germline V gene. Written as DNA, the CDR3 is TGTGCCCGCAGTCGGGCAGGGATGAACACTGAAGCTTTCTTT. This sequence encodes CARSRAGMNTEAFF. Full variable domain (remainder filled in from reference TRBV2 and TRBJ1-1): EPEVTQTPSHQVTQMGQEVILRCVPISNHLYFYWYRQILGQKVEFLVSFYNNEISEKSEIFDDQFSVERPDGSNFTLKIRSTKLEDSAMYFCARSRAGMNTEAFFGQGTRLTVV.

CDR3: CASSRGQSRGNTEAFF. The DNA of the CDR3 is TGTGCCAGCAGTAGGGGACAGAGCCGTGGGAACACTGAAGCTTTCTTT. The rearrangement links TRBV25-1 to TRBJ1-1; 7 bases map to TRBD1. The germline CDR1 and CDR2 sequences are MGHDK and SYGVNS. The CDR3 contains 16 residues. J lost 1 base, V lost 5 bases, and 10 bases had no gene match.

The J gene is TRBJ2-7, the V gene TRBV5-1; 9 bases align to TRBD2. Germline V CDR1 and CDR2: SGHRS, YFSETQ. Trimming took 4 bases from V and 1 from J; bases not matched to a gene: 6. CDR3 size: 15 residues. The CDR3 region is CASSGRTSDSYEQYF. CDR3 bases: TGCGCCAGCAGCGGCAGGACTAGCGATTCCTACGAGCAGTACTTC.

The chain joins TRBV7-3 to TRBJ2-2; D gene ambiguous. Germline V gene lookup returns CDR1 SGHTA and CDR2 FQGTGA. CDR3 length: 12 residues. V shed 5 bases and J shed 6 bases, with 7 bases lying between them. The CDR3 region is CASSRQPGELFF. CDR3 bases: TGTGCCAGCAGCCGTCAGCCCGGGGAGCTGTTTTTT.